What follows are 27 T cell receptor beta chains derived from one specimen sequenced in a study of tumor and adjacent non-tumor tissue in lung cancer. TCRbeta libraries were built with three rounds of nested PCR, modified from ARM-PCR. Each CDR3 protein is one row after TCRdb ran MiXCR on the multiplex PCR reads. The data show 220,000 or so distinct CDR3 sequences, less than 80% seen once. RNA was extracted from bulk tissue without any cell sorting. The sample was lung tumor tissue. The source is a man aged 60 to 69 with non-small cell lung cancer.

To note about this clonotype: This may arise from a read error, as a much more abundant clone is one base away. V is TRBV20-1 and J is TRBJ1-2; D possibly corresponds to TRBD1 (6 bases). The CDR3 covers 11 residues. Germline V lookup: CDR1 DFQATT, CDR2 SNEGSKA (reference sequence). CDR3 region: CSAPGDYVYTF. The CDR3 nucleotides read TGCAGTGCTCCAGGGGATTATGTCTACACCTTC.

The CDR3 sequence is CASSSTPRLTYEQYF. The CDR3, as DNA: TGTGCCAGCAGCTCGACCCCCAGGCTCACCTACGAGCAGTACTTC. The V gene is TRBV11-2, the J gene TRBJ2-7; D gene ambiguous. This CDR3 spans 15 amino acids. The V gene lost 4 bases and the J gene lost 2 bases, with 15 bases spanning the gap. The germline gives CDR1 SGHAT, CDR2 FQNNGV.

As to this clonotype: One junction end does not reproduce the germline sequence, and a read error may be involved. The rearrangement links TRBV20-1 to TRBJ2-7; D gene ambiguous. This CDR3 spans 13 amino acids. Germline V CDR1 and CDR2: DFQATT, SNEGSKA (reference sequence). CDR3 residues: CNASLTHYYEQYF. In DNA form, the CDR3 reads TGCAATGCTTCTCTGACACACTACTACGAGCAGTACTTC.

Regarding this clonotype: This clone may be a read error of a much larger clone one base away. The chain is built from TRBV6-1 and TRBJ2-4; TRBD2 agrees at 7 bases. The CDR3 length is 15 residues. Germline-derived CDR1 and CDR2 are MNHNS and SASEGT. CDR3 nucleotide sequence: TGTGCCAGCTGTGAAGCGGGGCGGGGGTCGGACATTCAGTACTTC. It translates to CASCEAGRGSDIQYF.

There are many counts of this clonotype. In DNA, the CDR3 is TGCAGTGGCGGGCGAAGCTCCTACGAGCAGTACTTC. Translation: CSGGRSSYEQYF. The rearrangement joins TRBV20-1 to TRBJ2-7; a possible D gene is TRBD2 (5 bases). The CDR3 covers 12 residues. V lost 7 bases and J 0 bases, leaving 10 bases between the germline ends. From germline, CDR1 is DFQATT and CDR2 SNEGSKA (reference sequence).

This clonotype has ten or more counts. The chain joins TRBV20-1 to TRBJ2-1; TRBD2 matches 10 bases. The CDR3 has 19 amino acids. V was clipped by 0 bases and J by 2 bases; unmatched bases: 13. Looked up from germline, CDR1 is DFQATT and CDR2 is SNEGSKA (reference sequence). The DNA of the CDR3 is TGCAGTGCTAGAGACACCGGGACTAGCGAGGGCCTTGCCTACAATGAGCAGTTCTTC. This translates into CSARDTGTSEGLAYNEQFF.

This clonotype has more than one count but fewer than ten. The chain recombines TRBV13 with TRBJ2-7; 9 bases align to TRBD1. Germline lookup yields CDR1 PRHDT and CDR2 FYEKMQ (reference sequence). V was clipped by 0 bases and J by 0 bases; unmatched bases: 6. The CDR3 runs to 17 residues. The CDR3 bases are TGTGCCAGCAGCTTAGGAAAAACAGGGGGCTCCTCCTACGAGCAGTACTTC. Translated, it gives CASSLGKTGGSSYEQYF.

The V gene is TRBV12-3 or TRBV12-4, the J gene TRBJ2-6; 10 bases line up with TRBD1. The CDR3 is 17 residues long. V shed 5 bases and J 0 bases; nucleotides not matched to a gene: 4. CDR3 protein: CASSPGQGISGANVLTF. The CDR3 nucleotides are TGTGCCAGCAGTCCGGGACAGGGGATCTCTGGGGCCAACGTCCTGACTTTC.

This clonotype occurred a few times. A read error may be the cause here, since a much bigger clone is one base away. The chain links TRBV20-1 to TRBJ2-1; possibly TRBD2 for D (7 bases). This CDR3 is built from 16 residues. Per the germline V gene, CDR1 is DFQATT and CDR2 is SNEGSKA (reference sequence). CDR3 protein: CSVRPEGGGLYNEQFF. The CDR3 DNA is TGCAGTGTTAGACCCGAAGGCGGGGGCCTCTACAATGAGCAGTTCTTC.

On this clonotype: A much larger clone lies a single base off, so this may be a read error. The rearrangement links TRBV12-3 or TRBV12-4 to TRBJ2-1; no clear D. The CDR3 is 13 residues long. The CDR3 nucleotides are TGTGCCAGCAGCCTGCCTCCCTACAAAGAGCAGTTCTTC. Its translation is CASSLPPYKEQFF.

A note on this clonotype: Since the CDR3 does not end with the conserved phenylalanine or tryptophan, this likely comes from a read error. This chain links TRBV28 with TRBJ1-4; D gene uncertain. CDR3 size: 15 residues. Trimming cost V 4 bases and J 13 bases, with 22 bases left between them. Germline V lookup: CDR1 MDHEN, CDR2 SYDVKM. The DNA of the CDR3 is TGTGCCAGCAGTTCTAACCAACAGTACCGGAACGGACTGTTTTTA. Protein product: CASSSNQQYRNGLFL.

The rearrangement links TRBV12-3 or TRBV12-4 to TRBJ2-1; TRBD2 is a possible D gene (7 bases). There are 16 residues in the CDR3. The ends were cut back, 6 bases at V and 8 bases at J, with 23 bases in the middle. The CDR3 bases are TGTGCCAGCAGCCCAAGGCGAAAGGCGGGGGCTGATGAGCAGTTCTTC. As protein: CASSPRRKAGADEQFF.

Concerning this clonotype: Just one base apart from a much larger clone, this may be a read error. V is TRBV4-3 and J is TRBJ1-1; no clear D. This CDR3 contains 13 residues. Germline loops: CDR1 LGHNA, CDR2 YSLEER. The ends were cut back, 0 bases at V and 0 bases at J, with 2 bases in the middle. The CDR3 loop reads CASSQEMNTEAFF. DNA for the CDR3: TGCGCCAGCAGCCAAGAGATGAACACTGAAGCTTTCTTT.

A word on this clonotype: A read error may produce the germline difference seen at one junction end. The chain recombines TRBV4-2 with TRBJ2-7; 8 bases are a match to TRBD1. CDR1 and CDR2 from the germline V gene are LGHNA and YNFKEQ. The CDR3 runs to 14 residues. The CDR3 region has the DNA TGCGCCAGCAGCCAAGTGGACAGGGAAAGCGAGCAGTACTTC. It is translated as CASSQVDRESEQYF.

As concerns this clonotype: A much larger clone is a single base away; this may be a read error. This sequence joins TRBV20-1 and TRBJ2-1; 14 positions match TRBD2. CDR3 length: 15 residues. V was clipped by 3 bases and J by 9 bases; unmatched bases: 7. The germline gives CDR1 DFQATT, CDR2 SNEGSKA (reference sequence). The CDR3 loop is CSARTGLAGETEQFF. The CDR3 bases are TGCAGTGCTAGGACGGGACTAGCGGGAGAGACTGAGCAGTTCTTC.

A remark on this clonotype: A read error may be the cause here, since a much bigger clone is one base away. The V gene is TRBV4-3, the J gene TRBJ2-7; 10 nucleotides agree with TRBD1. The CDR3 sequence is 17 residues long. The V gene's germline CDR1 is LGHNA and CDR2 YSLEER. V lost 0 bases, J lost 7 bases, and 12 bases stayed unmatched. CDR3: CASSQDGPGQGSEEQYF. Here the CDR3 DNA reads TGCGCCAGCAGCCAAGATGGGCCGGGACAGGGGTCAGAGGAGCAGTACTTC.

Regarding this clonotype: A much larger clonotype is one base distant, so this may be a read error. The V call is TRBV6-5, the J call TRBJ1-4; maybe TRBD1 (6 bases). Trimming cost V 8 bases and J 8 bases, with 15 bases left between them. The germline gives CDR1 MNHEY, CDR2 SVGAGI. The CDR3 has 13 residues. CDR3 loop: CASRQGSKEKLFF. The CDR3, as DNA: TGTGCCAGCCGCCAGGGGTCAAAGGAAAAACTGTTTTTT.

A single count supports this clonotype. Relative to the germline gene, one junction end is altered; a read error may explain this. V gene TRBV20-1 combines with J gene TRBJ2-7; D may be TRBD1 or TRBD2 (5 bases each). CDR1 is DFQATT, CDR2 SNEGSKA, per germline (reference sequence). The CDR3 runs to 15 residues. CDR3 sequence reads: CSARDSQRGFYDQYF. CDR3 in DNA: TGCAGTGCTAGAGATAGCCAGAGGGGATTCTACGATCAGTACTTC.

For the CDR3, the DNA is TGTGCCAGCAGCCCGGCGCACCTGAATAATTCACCCCTCCACTTT. Translation gives CASSPAHLNNSPLHF. V is TRBV4-2 and J is TRBJ1-6; D gene uncertain. Germline V gene data show CDR1 as LGHNA and CDR2 as YNFKEQ. This CDR3 has 15 residues. V was cut by 4 bases and J by 5 bases, with 12 bases left in between.

In regard to this clonotype: Just one base apart from a much larger clone, this may be a read error. This rearrangement joins TRBV30 to TRBJ2-1, with no clear D. In germline, CDR1 is GTSNPN, CDR2 SVGIG (reference sequence). This CDR3 spans 15 amino acids. CDR3 loop: CALEKATAVNNEQIF. The CDR3, as DNA: TGTGCCCTGGAGAAAGCTACAGCCGTCAACAATGAGCAGATCTTC.

This clonotype has a single count. The chain combines TRBV6-1 with TRBJ1-1, with 7 bases lining up with TRBD1. CDR3 length: 13 residues. Germline lookup yields CDR1 MNHNS and CDR2 SASEGT. The CDR3 here is CTTIGTVTLRAFF. DNA for the CDR3: TGTACCACAATAGGGACAGTAACCCTTCGGGCTTTCTTT.

The genes are TRBV5-1 and TRBJ1-4, with TRBD1 matching over 7 bases. With V trimmed by 4 bases and J by 17 bases, 17 bases remained unmatched. This CDR3 comprises 14 residues. Germline-derived CDR1 and CDR2 are SGHRS and YFSETQ. The CDR3 sequence is CASSMTTGDEKLFF. CDR3 DNA: TGCGCCAGCAGCATGACCACAGGGGACGAAAAGCTATTTTTT.

Note on this clonotype: Germline and junction disagree at one end, which may indicate a read error. The chain is built from TRBV12-3 or TRBV12-4 and TRBJ1-2; D remains unclear. The CDR3 extends over 12 amino acids. This chain's CDR3 is CAGSFSVYGYTF. The CDR3 nucleotides read TGTGCCGGCAGTTTCTCAGTTTATGGCTACACCTTC.

In the case of this clonotype: A read error may explain this, as a much larger clone is one base away. This chain connects TRBV20-1 to TRBJ1-5; 8 bases are a match to TRBD1. CDR3 length: 15 residues. From germline, CDR1 is DFQATT and CDR2 SNEGSKA (reference sequence). The V gene end was trimmed by 7 bases and the J gene end by 2 bases; junction bases not matched to a gene: 10. The CDR3 here is CSVSPGGRGNQPQHF. The CDR3 DNA reads as TGCAGTGTTAGCCCAGGGGGCAGGGGCAATCAGCCCCAGCATTTT.

This rearrangement joins TRBV12-3 or TRBV12-4 to TRBJ2-1; D is possibly TRBD2 (5 bases). Trimming took off 7 bases at V and 4 bases at J, with 17 bases between the two ends. The CDR3 has 15 residues. The CDR3 protein is CASTLPEDPYNEQFF. For the CDR3, the DNA is TGTGCCAGCACCTTACCGGAGGACCCATACAATGAGCAGTTCTTC.

This clonotype came up many times. This sequence joins TRBV4-1 and TRBJ2-7; D perhaps matches TRBD2 (6 bases). V shed 0 bases and J shed 1 base, with 13 bases lying between them. Germline-derived CDR1 and CDR2 are MGHRA and YSYEKL. CDR3 length: 16 amino acids. The CDR3 region has the DNA TGCGCCAGCAGCCAAGATTTCCCCGGGGGATCCTACGAGCAGTACTTC. It codes for CASSQDFPGGSYEQYF.

As to this clonotype: One end of the junction is discordant with germline, which a read error may explain. The rearrangement links TRBV11-3 to TRBJ1-1; TRBD1 might be the D (6 bases). The germline V gene encodes CDR1 SGHNT and CDR2 YENEEA. This CDR3 has 17 residues. DNA for the CDR3: TGTACCAGCAGCTTAGGACGCCTTACTTCGGACAGCACTGAAACTTTCTTT. Residues: CTSSLGRLTSDSTETFF.